One sample yielded the 24 T cell receptor beta chains listed below, sequenced in a study of CD8 T cells in Susac syndrome. Random hexamers were used to reverse transcribe roughly 0.45 to 1 ug of RNA. MiXCR, run by TCRdb on the immunoSEQ multiplex PCR reads, gives a single entry per CDR3 protein. Of 77,000 or so distinct CDR3 sequences in the sample, 85% to 95% are singletons; the top ten hold over 0.5%. The material sequenced was CD4+ T cells from PBMCs. These receptors were taken from a human donor with Susac syndrome.

This clonotype showed up just once. This chain uses TRBV3-1 with TRBJ2-2; maybe TRBD1 (6 bases). Looked up from germline, CDR1 is LGHDT and CDR2 is YNNKEL (reference sequence). V lost 5 bases and J lost 5, with 9 bases in between. This CDR3 contains 13 residues. The CDR3 loop is CASSKGETGELFF. Written as DNA, the CDR3 is TGTGCCAGCAGCAAGGGGGAGACCGGGGAGCTGTTTTTT.

V and J are TRBV28 and TRBJ2-3; 9 bases map to TRBD2. The CDR3 is 14 amino acids. V trimming: 5 bases; J trimming: 3 bases; junction bases outside the gene matches: 3. From germline, CDR1 is MDHEN and CDR2 SYDVKM. This chain's CDR3 is CASSSLAGTDTQYF. For the CDR3, the DNA is TGTGCCAGCAGTAGTCTAGCGGGAACAGATACGCAGTATTTT.

This clonotype has just a few counts. The chain recombines TRBV7-9 with TRBJ2-1; D assignment may be TRBD1 or TRBD2 (5 bases each). The CDR3 is 15 residues long. The V end lost 2 bases, the J end lost 0 bases, and 8 bases lay between the germline ends. Germline values: CDR1 SEHNR, CDR2 FQNEAQ (reference sequence). The DNA for the CDR3 is TGTGCCAGCAGCTTACCAGGGAGCTCCTACAATGAGCAGTTCTTC. It codes for CASSLPGSSYNEQFF.

In the case of this clonotype: The junction departs from the called germline gene at one end, perhaps through a read error. The V call is TRBV27, the J call TRBJ2-3, with D unclear. The CDR3 spans 9 residues. Germline V lookup: CDR1 MNHEY, CDR2 SMNVEV (reference sequence). CDR3 DNA sequence: TGTGCCAGCAGTTTTCCCGCCCCTTTT. It is translated as CASSFPAPF.

V gene TRBV20-1 combines with J gene TRBJ1-2; D gene uncertain. There are 12 residues in the CDR3. Per the germline V gene, CDR1 is DFQATT and CDR2 is SNEGSKA (reference sequence). The germline V and J ends were trimmed by 6 bases and 3 bases, with 11 bases remaining between them. The DNA of the CDR3 is TGCAGTGCCTCCCAAGACTACTATGGCTACACCTTC. Amino acid sequence: CSASQDYYGYTF.

The chain employs TRBV18 and TRBJ2-2, with 8 bases aligning to TRBD1. V trimming: 6 bases; J trimming: 1 base; junction bases outside the gene matches: 4. The CDR3 spans 15 residues. CDR1 KGHSH and CDR2 LQKENI come from the germline V gene. This CDR3 reads CASSSGTGNTGELFF. CDR3 coding DNA: TGTGCCAGCTCCTCCGGGACAGGGAACACCGGGGAGCTGTTTTTT. Filled out from reference TRBV18 and TRBJ2-2, the complete variable domain reads NAGVMQNPRHLVRRRGQEARLRCSPMKGHSHVYWYRQLPEEGLKFMVYLQKENIIDESGMPKERFSAEFPKEGPSILRIQQVVRGDSAAYFCASSSGTGNTGELFFGEGSRLTVL.

The chain employs TRBV5-6 and TRBJ2-7, with TRBD2 matching over 7 bases. Trimming cost V 0 bases and J 2 bases; bases outside gene matches: 8. Germline lookup yields CDR1 SGHDT and CDR2 YYEEEE. This CDR3 contains 16 residues. CDR3 region: CASSLDLGRVAYEQYF. CDR3 coding DNA: TGTGCCAGCAGCTTGGATCTGGGGAGGGTAGCCTACGAGCAGTACTTC.

V usage is TRBV20-1 and J usage is TRBJ2-3, with 7 nucleotides matching TRBD2. The ends lost 6 bases at V and 1 base at J; junction bases unmatched: 10. The CDR3 runs 15 residues. The germline V gene encodes CDR1 DFQATT and CDR2 SNEGSKA (reference sequence). CDR3 DNA sequence: TGCAGTGCGATCTCCGGGGGGAGCCGCACAGATACGCAGTATTTT. This gives the protein CSAISGGSRTDTQYF.

V usage is TRBV12-3 or TRBV12-4 and J usage is TRBJ2-7; D remains ambiguous. V lost 1 base, J lost 6 bases, and 10 bases lay in between. The CDR3 extends over 13 amino acids. As DNA, the CDR3 is TGTGCCAGCAGTTTAGATATAGGGTCCGAGCAGTACTTC. The encoded protein is CASSLDIGSEQYF.

The chain joins TRBV5-6 to TRBJ2-7; 8 positions match TRBD2. The CDR3 runs to 17 residues. V was pared by 1 base and J by 0 bases, with 9 bases of the junction left unmatched. Germline loops: CDR1 SGHDT, CDR2 YYEEEE. The DNA for the CDR3 is TGTGCCAGCAGCTTGAGGGGCACTAGCGGAAGCTCCTACGAGCAGTACTTC. Protein: CASSLRGTSGSSYEQYF.

The chain employs TRBV20-1 and TRBJ2-1; tentative D call: TRBD2 (6 bases). V was trimmed by 0 bases and J by 10 bases, leaving 16 bases between them. The CDR3 sequence is 14 residues long. Germline CDR1 is DFQATT and CDR2 is SNEGSKA (reference sequence). This CDR3 reads CSARDPERADEQFF. DNA of the CDR3: TGCAGTGCTAGAGACCCCGAGCGGGCAGACGAGCAGTTCTTC.

V gene TRBV7-2 combines with J gene TRBJ2-1; tentative D call: TRBD2 (5 bases). The CDR3 consists of 16 residues. The V gene's germline CDR1 is SGHTA and CDR2 FQGNSA. Trimming cost V 4 bases and J 10 bases, with 23 bases left between them. In nucleotides, the CDR3 is TGTGCCAGCAGCTCAGAAGCTAGGCTAGCTGCCAGGGAGCAGTTCTTC. Amino acid sequence: CASSSEARLAAREQFF. Using reference TRBV7-2 and TRBJ2-1 for the parts outside the CDR3, the full variable domain is GAGVSQSPSNKVTEKGKDVELRCDPISGHTALYWYRQSLGQGLEFLIYFQGNSAPDKSGLPSDRFSAERTGGSVSTLTIQRTQQEDSAVYLCASSSEARLAAREQFFGPGTRLTVL.

This chain joins TRBV14 and TRBJ2-5; unclear D gene. The CDR3 runs 12 residues. Trimming pared 3 bases from V and 4 bases from J, leaving 6 bases between. CDR1 is SGHDN and CDR2 is FVKESK in the germline V gene. The CDR3 is CASSHVGETQYF. The CDR3 DNA is TGTGCCAGCAGCCATGTGGGAGAGACCCAGTACTTC.

The chain is built from TRBV7-6 and TRBJ2-3, with D unclear. This CDR3 has 12 residues. Germline V lookup: CDR1 SGHVS, CDR2 FNYEAQ. V was pared by 4 bases and J by 1 base, with 3 bases between. CDR3 residues: CASSSGTDTQYF. DNA for the CDR3: TGTGCCAGCAGCTCCGGCACAGATACGCAGTATTTT.

This rearrangement joins TRBV21-1 to TRBJ1-3. TRBV21-1 is annotated as a pseudogene. The CDR3 covers 18 residues. The CDR3 DNA follows: TGTGCCAGCAGCAAATCCGTACCGGGATTATACTCTGGAAACACCATATATTTT. It encodes CASSKSVPGLYSGNTIYF.

This chain links TRBV6-1 with TRBJ2-6, with 7 bases aligning to TRBD1. The V segment lost 6 bases and the J segment 2 bases; nucleotides outside the gene matches: 10. The CDR3 has 17 residues. Germline CDR1 reads MNHNS; CDR2 reads SASEGT. CDR3 amino acids: CASRDRLRGPGANVLTF. The CDR3 bases are TGTGCCAGCAGGGACAGGCTGAGGGGGCCTGGGGCCAACGTCCTGACTTTC.

The J gene is TRBJ2-7, the V gene TRBV18; tentative D call: TRBD1 (5 bases). The CDR3 has 16 residues. With 6 bases removed from V and 3 bases from J, the gap between germline ends came to 21 bases. Germline V gene data show CDR1 as KGHSH and CDR2 as LQKENI. This chain's CDR3 is CASSLLLTEKSYEQYF. The CDR3 bases are TGTGCCAGCTCCCTCCTCTTGACAGAGAAGAGCTACGAGCAGTACTTC. Drawing the rest from reference TRBV18 and TRBJ2-7, the complete variable domain is NAGVMQNPRHLVRRRGQEARLRCSPMKGHSHVYWYRQLPEEGLKFMVYLQKENIIDESGMPKERFSAEFPKEGPSILRIQQVVRGDSAAYFCASSLLLTEKSYEQYFGPGTRLTVT.

The rearrangement joins TRBV6-6 to TRBJ2-7, with 8 bases aligning to TRBD1. The V segment lost 0 bases and the J segment 3 bases; nucleotides outside the gene matches: 4. CDR3 length: 15 amino acids. The germline V gene encodes CDR1 MNHNY and CDR2 SVGAGI (reference sequence). The CDR3 DNA follows: TGTGCCAGCAGTTACTCAGACAGGGGAGGCTACGAGCAGTACTTC. As protein: CASSYSDRGGYEQYF.

This chain connects TRBV5-6 to TRBJ1-1; D gene uncertain. V gave up 7 bases and J gave up 2 bases, with 12 bases separating them. CDR3 length: 13 residues. Germline V lookup: CDR1 SGHDT, CDR2 YYEEEE. CDR3 nucleotide sequence: TGTGCCAGCCACGGACTAATAAACACTGAAGCTTTCTTT. It encodes CASHGLINTEAFF.

This chain connects TRBV19 to TRBJ1-4, with D possibly matching TRBD1 (5 bases). Per the germline V gene, CDR1 is LNHDA and CDR2 is SQIVND (reference sequence). With 5 bases removed from V and 8 bases from J, the gap between germline ends came to 18 bases. This CDR3 comprises 15 residues. CDR3 in amino acids: CASSSRGGDREKLFF. CDR3 DNA: TGTGCCAGTAGTTCGCGGGGAGGGGATAGGGAAAAACTGTTTTTT.

The genes are TRBV12-3 or TRBV12-4 and TRBJ2-5; D is possibly TRBD2 (6 bases). V was pared by 10 bases and J by 2 bases, with 14 bases between. The CDR3 covers 13 residues. In nucleotides, the CDR3 is TGTGCCACCGCCGGGGGTACTCAAGAGACCCAGTACTTC. It specifies CATAGGTQETQYF.

The rearrangement links TRBV29-1 to TRBJ2-1, with TRBD1 matching over 7 bases. There are 15 residues in the CDR3. The V and J ends lost 2 bases and 4 bases, in that order; junction bases with no gene match: 8. The V gene's germline CDR1 is SQVTM and CDR2 ANQGSEA. This chain's CDR3 is CSVERVTGAYNEQFF. The CDR3 DNA sequence: TGCAGCGTTGAACGGGTAACAGGGGCATACAATGAGCAGTTCTTC.

This chain uses TRBV7-9 with TRBJ1-1; D gene ambiguous. Per the germline V gene, CDR1 is SEHNR and CDR2 is FQNEAQ (reference sequence). The V gene lost 0 bases and the J gene lost 1 base, with 9 bases spanning the gap. The CDR3 length is 15 residues. The CDR3 sequence is CASSLAAGRNTEAFF. CDR3 nucleotide sequence: TGTGCCAGCAGCTTAGCAGCGGGCAGGAACACTGAAGCTTTCTTT.

This rearrangement joins TRBV2 to TRBJ2-3; D is uncertain. CDR3 length: 14 residues. Trimming removed 6 bases at V and 2 bases at J, with 12 bases between. From germline, CDR1 is SNHLY and CDR2 FYNNEI. CDR3 bases: TGTGCCAGCAGCATACGACCCCCCACAGATACGCAGTATTTT. Encoded protein: CASSIRPPTDTQYF. Supplemented by reference TRBV2 and TRBJ2-3, the full variable domain reads EPEVTQTPSHQVTQMGQEVILRCVPISNHLYFYWYRQILGQKVEFLVSFYNNEISEKSEIFDDQFSVERPDGSNFTLKIRSTKLEDSAMYFCASSIRPPTDTQYFGPGTRLTVL.